Following are 16 T cell receptor beta chains from one sample sequenced in a study of T cell changes during pregnancy in multiple sclerosis. The method was immunoSEQ multiplex PCR; TCRdb's version includes in-frame clones alone and lacks a portion of them. The profile shows tens of thousands of clones, approximately 94% of them singletons. The sequencing here drew on CD4+ T cells from peripheral blood mononuclear cells, taken in the third trimester of pregnancy. These receptor sequences come from a female donor with multiple sclerosis, enrolled in a pregnancy study.

Only one count was recorded for this clone. This chain connects TRBV28 to TRBJ2-6, with D possibly matching TRBD1 (6 bases). Germline loops: CDR1 MDHEN, CDR2 SYDVKM. The CDR3 covers 16 residues. The ends were cut back, 3 bases at V and 2 bases at J, with 11 bases in the middle. The chain's CDR3 is CASSLGASPGANVLTF. DNA of the CDR3: TGTGCCAGCAGTTTGGGGGCCTCGCCTGGGGCCAACGTCCTGACTTTC.

The CDR3 nucleotides read TGTGCCAGCAGTTACGCCGGGACAGGGTATGGCTACACCTTC. Residues: CASSYAGTGYGYTF. This chain uses TRBV6-5 with TRBJ1-2; 9 nucleotides align to TRBD1. V dropped 2 bases and J dropped 5; count of bases not matched to a gene: 3. Germline V gene sequence: CDR1 MNHEY, CDR2 SVGAGI. The CDR3 totals 14 residues.

This chain joins TRBV7-2 and TRBJ2-3; D gene unclear. The CDR3 extends over 13 amino acids. The germline V gene has CDR1 SGHTA and CDR2 FQGNSA. Trimming took off 4 bases at V and 0 bases at J, with 5 bases between the two ends. Written as DNA, the CDR3 is TGTGCCAGCAGCTCTATCAGCACAGATACGCAGTATTTT. This encodes CASSSISTDTQYF.

The chain couples TRBV9 to TRBJ2-3; possibly TRBD2 for D (6 bases). This CDR3 spans 16 amino acids. Trimming removed 3 bases at V and 2 bases at J, with 16 bases between. Germline V CDR1 and CDR2: SGDLS, YYNGEE. This chain's CDR3 is CASSAEGRGPTDTQYF. In DNA, the CDR3 is TGTGCCAGCAGCGCGGAGGGGCGGGGACCCACAGATACGCAGTATTTT.

The chain has TRBV6-5 and TRBJ2-1; tentatively, D is TRBD1 (6 bases). Germline lookup yields CDR1 MNHEY and CDR2 SVGAGI. The CDR3 consists of 15 residues. Trimming left V 5 bases short and J 6 bases short, with 17 bases between. CDR3 DNA sequence: TGTGCCAGCAGTCCCGTCCCAAGGGGGAGCAATGAGCAGTTCTTC. Its translation is CASSPVPRGSNEQFF.

The chain is built from TRBV30 and TRBJ2-7; D is uncertain. The CDR3 contains 11 residues. Germline V gives CDR1 GTSNPN, CDR2 SVGIG (reference sequence). Trimming removed 1 base at V and 3 bases at J, with 4 bases between. CDR3 bases: TGTGCCTGGAGTGAATACTACGAGCAGTACTTC. This gives the protein CAWSEYYEQYF.

This clone has only one observation. The DNA for the CDR3 is TGTGCCAGCAGCGTCCTGTTGGCTAGCGGGGGAATCTACAATGAGCAGTTCTTC. Amino acid sequence: CASSVLLASGGIYNEQFF. V and J are TRBV27 and TRBJ2-1; TRBD2 aligns across 10 bases. After removal of 6 bases from V and 3 bases from J, the junction contained 14 bases not matched to a gene. Germline V lookup: CDR1 MNHEY, CDR2 SMNVEV (reference sequence). There are 18 residues in the CDR3.

The chain employs TRBV6-5 and TRBJ1-3, with no clear D. The CDR3 is made up of 16 amino acids. The V gene's germline CDR1 is MNHEY and CDR2 SVGAGI. Trimming took 0 bases from V and 0 from J, leaving 9 bases between them. The CDR3 nucleotides read TGTGCCAGCAGTTACTCGCAAAGGAGCTCTGGAAACACCATATATTTT. Translation: CASSYSQRSSGNTIYF.

This chain links TRBV15 with TRBJ1-4, with a weak D call TRBD1 (5 bases). With 6 bases removed from V and 8 bases from J, the gap between germline ends came to 7 bases. CDR1 and CDR2 (germline): LNHNV, YYDKDF (reference sequence). The CDR3 runs to 11 residues. The CDR3 DNA is TGTGCCACCAGACAGGTCGAAAAACTGTTTTTT. It is translated as CATRQVEKLFF. The full variable domain, rest sourced from reference TRBV15 and TRBJ1-4, is DAMVIQNPRYQVTQFGKPVTLSCSQTLNHNVMYWYQQKSSQAPKLLFHYYDKDFNNEADTPDNFQSRRPNTSFCFLDIRSPGLGDTAMYLCATRQVEKLFFGSGTQLSVL.

The rearrangement links TRBV7-8 to TRBJ2-7; possibly TRBD1 for D (5 bases). CDR1 and CDR2 from the germline V gene are SGHVS and FQNEAQ. Trimming removed 5 bases at V and 7 bases at J, with 12 bases between. The CDR3 totals 12 residues. The CDR3 reads CASSVGPGEQYF. The CDR3 coding sequence is TGTGCCAGCAGCGTAGGCCCAGGGGAGCAGTACTTC.

This rearrangement joins TRBV19 to TRBJ2-1; D possibly corresponds to TRBD1 (6 bases). The ends were cut back, 4 bases at V and 6 bases at J, with 13 bases in the middle. There are 14 residues in the CDR3. In germline, CDR1 is LNHDA, CDR2 SQIVND (reference sequence). The CDR3 sequence is CASSSRGRVNEQFF. The DNA of the CDR3 is TGTGCCAGTAGTAGCAGGGGAAGGGTCAATGAGCAGTTCTTC.

The chain links TRBV5-4 to TRBJ2-7; TRBD2 agrees at 8 bases. The ends lost 4 bases at V and 5 bases at J; junction bases unmatched: 8. The germline CDR1 and CDR2 sequences are SGHNT and YYREEE (reference sequence). The CDR3 covers 14 residues. In DNA, the CDR3 is TGTGCCAGCAGCCTTCCGGGAGGGCGGGACGAGCAGTACTTC. Its translation is CASSLPGGRDEQYF.

This clone was observed once. The CDR3 nucleotides read TGTGCCAGAAGCTTGGCTGTTCTGACTAGCGGATTACAAGAGACCCAGTACTTC. This encodes CARSLAVLTSGLQETQYF. V usage is TRBV5-3 and J usage is TRBJ2-5; TRBD2 aligns across 9 bases. TRBV5-3 has ORF status, its function being uncertain. Trimming at V came to 0 bases and at J to 2 bases, leaving 11 bases not matched to a gene. This CDR3 contains 18 residues.

The J gene is TRBJ2-3, the V gene TRBV7-9, with 8 bases aligning to TRBD2. Germline V CDR1 and CDR2: SEHNR, FQNEAQ (reference sequence). This CDR3 is 15 amino acids long. The ends lost 4 bases at V and 6 bases at J; junction bases unmatched: 9. The CDR3 protein is CASSSPGSGGDTQYF. CDR3 coding DNA: TGTGCCAGCAGCTCGCCGGGGAGCGGGGGTGATACGCAGTATTTT.

V gene TRBV4-2 combines with J gene TRBJ1-1; no reliable D call. V lost 0 bases, J lost 5 bases, and 10 bases lay in between. Germline loops: CDR1 LGHNA, CDR2 YNFKEQ. This CDR3 region has 14 residues. Written as DNA, the CDR3 is TGTGCCAGCAGCCAAGAACCCTCGGGAACTGAAGCTTTCTTT. This translates into CASSQEPSGTEAFF.

The chain employs TRBV9 and TRBJ2-7; D gene unclear. There are 14 residues in the CDR3. Per germline, CDR1 SGDLS and CDR2 YYNGEE. V was shortened by 1 base and J by 0 bases, with 8 bases between the two germline ends. CDR3 amino acids: CASSVSTDSYEQYF. Here the CDR3 DNA reads TGTGCCAGCAGCGTATCAACAGACTCCTACGAGCAGTACTTC. The variable domain in full, completed from reference TRBV9 and TRBJ2-7, reads DSGVTQTPKHLITATGQRVTLRCSPRSGDLSVYWYQQSLDQGLQFLIQYYNGEERAKGNILERFSAQQFPDLHSELNLSSLELGDSALYFCASSVSTDSYEQYFGPGTRLTVT.